Below are 15 T cell receptor beta chains sequenced from a single sample in a study of cytomegalovirus exposure and HLA in healthy donors. Libraries were prepared by immunoSEQ multiplex PCR; TCRdb keeps only in-frame clonotypes and omits some of them. This sample carries about 200,000 clones, roughly three quarters of them seen once, and the ten largest clones take 0.95% to 1.5%. Sequenced: PBMCs. These receptors all stem from a woman aged 25 to 39 in good health and CMV-seronegative.

The V call is TRBV18, the J call TRBJ2-7, with 12 bases matching TRBD2. J lost 3 bases, V lost 3 bases, and 6 bases had no gene match. Per the germline V gene, CDR1 is KGHSH and CDR2 is LQKENI. There are 16 residues in the CDR3. The CDR3 sequence is CASSPPGLAGYYEQYF. DNA for the CDR3: TGTGCCAGCTCACCCCCGGGACTAGCGGGCTACTACGAGCAGTACTTC.

This clone appeared a single time. The J gene is TRBJ1-4, the V gene TRBV15; D gene uncertain. CDR1 is LNHNV and CDR2 is YYDKDF in the germline V gene (reference sequence). Trimming cost V 0 bases and J 5 bases, with 10 bases left between them. CDR3 size: 15 residues. The CDR3 protein is CATSRDLVTNEKLFF. The CDR3 coding sequence is TGTGCCACCAGCAGAGATCTAGTAACAAATGAAAAACTGTTTTTT.

This clone appeared a single time. The chain joins TRBV7-8 to TRBJ2-7; D is undetermined. The germline gives CDR1 SGHVS, CDR2 FQNEAQ. The CDR3 is made up of 14 amino acids. V gave up 3 bases and J gave up 1 base, with 10 bases separating them. CDR3 in amino acids: CASSFSYASYEQYF. CDR3 in DNA: TGTGCCAGCAGCTTCTCCTATGCTTCCTACGAGCAGTACTTC.

The chain is built from TRBV6-5 and TRBJ2-7; 8 bases map to TRBD2. Germline V gene data show CDR1 as MNHEY and CDR2 as SVGAGI. The CDR3 is 15 residues long. With V trimmed by 4 bases and J by 3 bases, 8 bases remained unmatched. The DNA of the CDR3 is TGTGCCAGCAGTTTCGGGGGGGGAGAGGGCTACGAGCAGTACTTC. Translated, it gives CASSFGGGEGYEQYF.

V and J are TRBV6-5 and TRBJ2-1; 15 bases align to TRBD2. Germline V gene data show CDR1 as MNHEY and CDR2 as SVGAGI. This CDR3 has 14 residues. Trimming at V came to 8 bases and at J to 9 bases, leaving 5 bases not matched to a gene. CDR3 loop: CASGLAGGAGEQFF. The CDR3, as DNA: TGTGCCAGCGGACTAGCGGGAGGGGCAGGTGAGCAGTTCTTC.

This chain connects TRBV27 to TRBJ2-1; no definite D call. From germline, CDR1 is MNHEY and CDR2 SMNVEV (reference sequence). V was shortened by 5 bases and J by 4 bases, with 12 bases between the two germline ends. This CDR3 is 14 amino acids long. The CDR3: CASSRSGFYNEQFF. In DNA, the CDR3 is TGTGCCAGCAGTAGGAGTGGCTTTTACAATGAGCAGTTCTTC.

J is TRBJ2-1 and V is TRBV28; 11 bases are a match to TRBD2. Germline lookup yields CDR1 MDHEN and CDR2 SYDVKM. The length of the CDR3 is 15 residues. V trimming: 2 bases; J trimming: 6 bases; junction bases outside the gene matches: 3. This CDR3 reads CASSLGSGRVNEQFF. The CDR3 DNA follows: TGTGCCAGCAGTTTAGGTAGCGGGAGGGTCAATGAGCAGTTCTTC.

This chain joins TRBV10-2 and TRBJ2-5; the match to TRBD2 covers 8 bases. The germline V gene has CDR1 WSHSY and CDR2 SAAADI. The CDR3 consists of 15 residues. The J segment lost 5 bases and the V segment lost 4 bases, leaving 9 bases of the junction unmatched. The CDR3 bases are TGCGCCAGCAGTGTTGGCGGGGGGACGGGCGAGACCCAGTACTTC. Encoded protein: CASSVGGGTGETQYF.

The chain uses TRBV5-1 and TRBJ2-7; 7 nucleotides align to TRBD2. With V trimmed by 0 bases and J by 5 bases, 17 bases remained unmatched. This CDR3 region has 18 residues. Germline assignment: CDR1 SGHRS and CDR2 YFSETQ. CDR3 nucleotide sequence: TGCGCCAGCAGCTTGGTACGTAATTCGCGGGGGATACCCGACGAGCAGTACTTC. Translation gives CASSLVRNSRGIPDEQYF.

This sequence joins TRBV5-8 and TRBJ2-5, with TRBD1 identical over 8 bases. Germline CDR1 and CDR2: SGHTS and YDEGEE. The J segment lost 4 bases and the V segment lost 0 bases, leaving 5 bases of the junction unmatched. The CDR3 has 15 amino acids. CDR3 in amino acids: CASSLGGQGRETQYF. CDR3 nucleotides: TGTGCCAGCAGCTTGGGAGGACAGGGAAGAGAGACCCAGTACTTC.

The rearrangement uses TRBV11-2 and TRBJ1-3; 10 bases match TRBD1. The CDR3 loop spans 16 amino acids. J gave up 4 bases and V 6 bases, and 9 bases lay outside the gene matches. CDR1 and CDR2 from the germline V gene are SGHAT and FQNNGV. This CDR3 is CASSPDRGLEGNTIYF. Here the CDR3 DNA reads TGTGCCAGCAGTCCCGACAGGGGGCTAGAAGGAAACACCATATATTTT.

The rearrangement links TRBV27 to TRBJ1-5; D is unclear. V gave up 7 bases and J gave up 4 bases, with 14 bases separating them. The CDR3 runs to 14 residues. CDR1 is MNHEY and CDR2 is SMNVEV in the germline V gene (reference sequence). Written as DNA, the CDR3 is TGTGCCAGCATGAGGGCGAGGGAAAATCAGCCCCAGCATTTT. Its protein product is CASMRARENQPQHF.

The genes are TRBV5-4 and TRBJ2-7; D is possibly TRBD1 (5 bases). The CDR3 runs to 12 residues. CDR1 and CDR2 (germline): SGHNT, YYREEE (reference sequence). V was clipped by 4 bases and J by 2 bases, with 7 bases between them. The CDR3, as DNA: TGTGCCAGCAGCCTGGACACCTACGAGCAGTACTTC. It is translated as CASSLDTYEQYF.

This clone came up once. The genes are TRBV15 and TRBJ1-5; D uncertain. Trimming left V 0 bases short and J 10 bases short, with 10 bases between. Germline CDR1 LNHNV, CDR2 YYDKDF (reference sequence). The CDR3 extends over 13 amino acids. This chain's CDR3 is CATSRELSGPQHF. The CDR3, as DNA: TGTGCCACCAGCAGAGAGTTAAGCGGTCCCCAGCATTTT.

This clone was recorded a few times. The chain combines TRBV9 with TRBJ2-5; TRBD2 agrees at 14 bases. Germline lookup yields CDR1 SGDLS and CDR2 YYNGEE. With 0 bases clipped from V and 0 bases from J, the junction kept 4 bases outside the gene matches. This CDR3 is built from 18 residues. Here the CDR3 DNA reads TGTGCCAGCAGCGTAGAGGGGACTAGCGGGGGTTACCAAGAGACCCAGTACTTC. Its translation: CASSVEGTSGGYQETQYF.